The entry below gives a single TCR beta chain sequence along with its context. What it binds is unknown. The data stem from a study of blood T cells in healthy people across ages. Regarding the study as a whole: The study regarded diversity estimates from one million T cells as underestimates. With unsorted PBMCs, a conclusive comparison of naive versus antigen-experienced cells was not possible.

Sample-barcoded 5' priming and a J-beta primer mix drove a second PCR of roughly 6 to 12 cycles. A tag from a template-switch adaptor with 12 random nucleotides marked each cDNA molecule. All samples yielded 2.5 million or more CDR3-containing paired-end reads. Using its own MiXCR run on the 5' RACE reads, TCRdb lists one record per CDR3 protein. This sample has about 1 million distinct CDR3 sequences, with under 45% found just once. The CDR3 is 14 residues long. Per the germline V gene, CDR1 is DFQATT and CDR2 is SNEGSKA (reference sequence). V is TRBV20-1 and J is TRBJ2-1; 9 positions agree with TRBD2. The J call may not be correct, given that the DNA end is closer to TRBJ2-7. Source material: blood. The clonotype originates from a woman aged 55 to 70 in good health. CDR3 coding DNA: TGCAGTGCTCCGGCCGGGACTAGCTTCAGTGAGCAGTACTTC. Its protein product is CSAPAGTSFSEQYF.